What follows describes a single T cell receptor beta chain. Its antigen is not known. The record originates from a study of CD8 T cells in ankylosing spondylitis. Whole-study results and caveats: Significant enrichment of disease-linked clones was reportedly seen in matched ankylosing spondylitis synovial fluid. Researchers report that disease-linked clones proved CD8+ and relatively rare in peripheral blood.

MiXCR, applied by TCRdb to the 5' RACE reads, yields one record per CDR3 protein. The table has around 120,000 distinct CDR3 sequences, about a tenth seen once. The CDR3 spans 16 residues. Trimming took 4 bases from V and 0 from J, leaving 14 bases between them. Germline CDR1 SGHRS, CDR2 YFSETQ. Input material: blood, either unsorted or a sorted T cell fraction (not recorded which). This chain connects TRBV5-1 to TRBJ2-4; perhaps TRBD1 as D (6 bases). The source is a male donor with ankylosing spondylitis or in good health (not recorded which). The CDR3 here is CASSPWDNLAKNIQYF. The DNA for the CDR3 is TGCGCCAGCAGCCCGTGGGACAACCTAGCCAAAAACATTCAGTACTTC.